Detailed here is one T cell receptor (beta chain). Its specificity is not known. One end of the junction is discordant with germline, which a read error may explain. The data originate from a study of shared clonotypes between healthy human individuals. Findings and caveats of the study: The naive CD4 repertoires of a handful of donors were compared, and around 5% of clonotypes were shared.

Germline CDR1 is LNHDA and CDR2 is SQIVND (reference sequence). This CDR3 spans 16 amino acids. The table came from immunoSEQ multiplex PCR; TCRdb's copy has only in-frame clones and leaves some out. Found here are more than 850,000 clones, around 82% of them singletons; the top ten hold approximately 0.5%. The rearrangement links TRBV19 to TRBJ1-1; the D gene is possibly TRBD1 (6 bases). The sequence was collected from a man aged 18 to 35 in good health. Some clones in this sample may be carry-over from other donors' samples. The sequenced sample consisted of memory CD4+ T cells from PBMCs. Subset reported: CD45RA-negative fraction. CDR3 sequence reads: CASTIWGGWGDTEAFF. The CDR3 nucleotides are TGTGCCAGTACTATATGGGGGGGCTGGGGCGACACTGAAGCTTTCTTT.